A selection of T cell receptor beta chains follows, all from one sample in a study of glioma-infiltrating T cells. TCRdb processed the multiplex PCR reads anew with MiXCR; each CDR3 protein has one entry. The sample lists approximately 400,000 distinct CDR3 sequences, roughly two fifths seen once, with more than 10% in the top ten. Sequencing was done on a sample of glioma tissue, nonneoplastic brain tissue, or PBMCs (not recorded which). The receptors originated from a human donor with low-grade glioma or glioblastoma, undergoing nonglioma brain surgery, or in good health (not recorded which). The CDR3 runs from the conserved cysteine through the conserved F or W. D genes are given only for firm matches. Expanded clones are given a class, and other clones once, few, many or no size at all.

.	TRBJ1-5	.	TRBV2	CASSWAGPGPQHF	TGTGCCAGCAGTTGGGCAGGACCCGGGCCCCAGCATTTT
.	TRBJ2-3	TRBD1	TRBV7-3	CASSPLTGMRTDTQYF	TGTGCCAGCAGCCCACTGACAGGGATGAGGACAGATACGCAGTATTTT
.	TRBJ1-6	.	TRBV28	CASSLRTVNSPLHF	TGTGCCAGCAGTTTACGAACAGTTAATTCACCCCTCCACTTT
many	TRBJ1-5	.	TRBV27	CASSWGSGNQPQHF	TGTGCCAGCAGTTGGGGGAGCGGCAATCAGCCCCAGCATTTT
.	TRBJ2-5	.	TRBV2	CACSEVGQKETQYF	TGTGCCTGCAGTGAAGTAGGACAGAAAGAGACCCAGTACTTC
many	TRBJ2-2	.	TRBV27	CASRSTGRRGELFF	TGTGCCAGCAGATCAACAGGGCGGCGAGGGGAGCTGTTTTTT
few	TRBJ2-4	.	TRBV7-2	CASSPLELAKNIQYF	TGTGCCAGCAGCCCTCTCGAGCTAGCCAAAAACATTCAGTACTTC
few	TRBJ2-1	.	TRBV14	CASSQTGTYNEQFF	TGTGCCAGCAGCCAAACAGGGACTTACAATGAGCAGTTCTTC
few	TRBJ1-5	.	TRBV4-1	CASSQDRIGNQPQHF	TGCGCCAGCAGCCAAGATAGAATAGGCAATCAGCCCCAGCATTTT
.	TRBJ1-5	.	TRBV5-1	CASSFDTNQPQHF	TGCGCCAGCAGCTTTGACACGAATCAGCCCCAGCATTTT
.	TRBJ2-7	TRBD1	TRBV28	CASSFIIGQERYEQYF	TGTGCCAGCAGTTTTATCATTGGACAGGAACGCTACGAGCAGTACTTC
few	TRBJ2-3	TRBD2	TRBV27	CASRRLTGGITDTQYF	TGTGCCAGCAGAAGACTAACGGGAGGGATCACAGATACGCAGTATTTT
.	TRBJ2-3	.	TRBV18	CASLQRQADTQYF	TGTGCCAGCTTACAACGACAAGCAGATACGCAGTATTTT
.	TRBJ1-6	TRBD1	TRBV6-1	CASSGQGSSPLHF	TGTGCCAGCAGTGGACAGGGTAGTTCACCCCTCCACTTT
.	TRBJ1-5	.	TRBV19	CASSISAGSNQPQHF	TGTGCCAGTAGTATCAGTGCAGGAAGCAATCAGCCCCAGCATTTT
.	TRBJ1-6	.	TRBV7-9	CASSPTAANSPLHF	TGTGCCAGCAGCCCGACAGCAGCTAATTCACCCCTCCACTTT
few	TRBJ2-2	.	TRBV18	CASSPYRLNTGELFF	TGTGCCAGCTCACCGTACAGGTTGAACACCGGGGAGCTGTTTTTT
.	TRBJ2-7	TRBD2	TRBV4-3	CASSQRDGGDEQYF	TGCGCCAGCAGCCAAAGGGACGGGGGGGACGAGCAGTACTTC
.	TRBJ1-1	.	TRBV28	CASSLPTEAFF	TGTGCCAGCAGTTTGCCCACTGAAGCTTTCTTT
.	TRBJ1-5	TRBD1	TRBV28	CASNTGGISSNQPQHF	TGTGCCAGCAATACAGGGGGAATCAGTAGCAATCAGCCCCAGCATTTT
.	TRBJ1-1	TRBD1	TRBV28	CASSLAGGPNTEAFF	TGTGCCAGCAGTTTAGCAGGGGGCCCGAACACTGAAGCTTTCTTT
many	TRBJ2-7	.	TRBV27	CASSPGDVVEQYF	TGTGCCAGCAGTCCCGGGGACGTTGTCGAGCAGTACTTC
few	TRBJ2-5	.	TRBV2	CASIQSAEETQYF	TGTGCCAGCATACAATCCGCGGAAGAGACCCAGTACTTC
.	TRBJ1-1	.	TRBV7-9	CASSLHGTNTEAFF	TGTGCCAGCAGCTTACACGGAACGAACACTGAAGCTTTCTTT
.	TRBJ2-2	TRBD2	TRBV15	CATSREGLAVTGELFF	TGTGCCACCAGCAGAGAGGGACTAGCGGTGACCGGGGAGCTGTTTTTT
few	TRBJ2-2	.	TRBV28	CASSFAGAGRFTGELFF	TGTGCCAGCAGTTTCGCGGGCGCGGGGCGGTTCACCGGGGAGCTGTTTTTT
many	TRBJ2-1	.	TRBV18	CASSDIRAIWEVHEQFF	TGTGCCAGCTCAGATATCAGGGCCATTTGGGAGGTGCATGAGCAGTTCTTC
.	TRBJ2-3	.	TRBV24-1	CATSVRADTQYF	TGTGCCACCAGTGTGCGCGCAGATACGCAGTATTTT